The rows below give T cell receptor beta chains drawn from one sample of a study of T cell responses to AZD1222 COVID-19 vaccine. Only in-frame clones appear in the TCRdb table, and some are missing; sequencing was by immunoSEQ multiplex PCR. The sample includes tens of thousands of clones, about 83% of them seen just once. The material was peripheral blood, obtained 28 days after the second AZD1222 dose. These receptors all stem from an adult who received the AZD1222 COVID-19 vaccine. The CDR3 runs from the conserved cysteine through the conserved F or W. A D gene is named only where the DNA matches it firmly. Clone size is given for some rows only: seen once, a few or many times, or a class if the clone is expanded.

abundance	v_gene	j_gene	d_gene	CDR3aa	CDR3nt
.	TRBV6-5	TRBJ2-7	.	CASSPGGREQYF	TGTGCCAGCAGCCCCGGGGGGCGCGAGCAGTACTTC
.	TRBV11-3	TRBJ2-5	.	CASSWLPGETQYF	TGTGCCAGCAGCTGGTTACCGGGAGAGACCCAGTACTTC
.	TRBV7-2	TRBJ1-6	.	CASSSRRTGQVLHF	TGTGCCAGCAGCTCACGTAGAACAGGCCAGGTCCTCCACTTT
.	TRBV24-1	TRBJ2-3	TRBD1	CATSDWGQGGTDTQYF	TGTGCCACCAGTGATTGGGGACAGGGTGGCACAGATACGCAGTATTTT
.	TRBV14	TRBJ2-3	.	CASSRRRMDTDTQYF	TGTGCCAGCAGCCGGAGGAGAATGGACACAGATACGCAGTATTTT
.	TRBV20-1	TRBJ1-5	TRBD1	CSASQGGDQPQHF	TGCAGTGCTAGTCAGGGGGGGGATCAGCCCCAGCATTTT
.	TRBV6-2/TRBV6-3	TRBJ1-2	.	CASSKGGPSYYGYTF	TGTGCCAGCAGTAAGGGGGGACCGAGCTACTATGGCTACACCTTC
.	TRBV20-1	TRBJ2-7	.	CSASQDQSYEQYF	TGCAGTGCTAGTCAGGACCAGTCCTACGAGCAGTACTTC
.	TRBV4-3	TRBJ2-1	.	CASSQEPSKQEQFF	TGCGCCAGCAGCCAAGAACCCTCCAAGCAGGAGCAGTTCTTC
.	TRBV5-1	TRBJ2-5	.	CASSLQGEETQYF	TGCGCCAGCAGCTTGCAAGGCGAAGAGACCCAGTACTTC
.	TRBV29-1	TRBJ1-3	.	CSVLHSSGNTIYF	TGCAGCGTGTTACACAGCTCTGGAAACACCATATATTTT
.	TRBV7-2	TRBJ2-1	.	CASSLGRPAGEQFF	TGTGCCAGCAGCTTAGGACGGCCCGCGGGCGAGCAGTTCTTC
.	TRBV7-6	TRBJ2-2	TRBD1	CASSLGEQGAVTGELFF	TGTGCCAGCAGCTTAGGTGAACAGGGGGCGGTCACCGGGGAGCTGTTTTTT
.	TRBV2	TRBJ2-2	TRBD1	CASSNKGQGMTGELFF	TGTGCCAGCAGTAATAAGGGACAGGGAATGACCGGGGAGCTGTTTTTT
few	TRBV6-6	TRBJ1-5	TRBD1	CASRIQGSNQPQHF	TGTGCCAGCAGAATACAGGGGAGCAATCAGCCCCAGCATTTT
.	TRBV10-1	TRBJ1-2	.	CASSESRAETNYGYTF	TGCGCCAGCAGTGAGTCGCGGGCGGAAACTAACTATGGCTACACCTTC
.	TRBV5-4	TRBJ2-2	.	CASSSLSQSFGVGELFF	TGTGCCAGCAGCTCCCTTTCCCAAAGCTTCGGGGTCGGGGAGCTGTTTTTT
.	TRBV5-1	TRBJ2-3	.	CASKPTTGRTDTQYF	TGCGCCAGCAAGCCTACCACAGGGCGCACAGATACGCAGTATTTT
.	TRBV5-1	TRBJ2-5	.	CASSLRDPLYQETQYF	TGCGCCAGCAGCTTGAGGGACCCCCTGTACCAAGAGACCCAGTACTTC
.	TRBV21-1	TRBJ2-1	.	CASSKAGAYSSYNEQFF	TGTGCCAGCAGCAAAGCTGGCGCCTACAGCTCCTACAATGAGCAGTTCTTC
.	TRBV29-1	TRBJ1-4	TRBD1	CSVGSGRGREKLFF	TGCAGCGTTGGGTCGGGCAGGGGGCGTGAAAAACTGTTTTTT
.	TRBV24-1	TRBJ1-5	.	CATSEAFTGQPQHF	TGTGCCACCAGTGAGGCTTTTACTGGCCAGCCCCAGCATTTT
.	TRBV3-1/TRBV3-2	TRBJ2-2	.	CASRRGRVNAGELFF	TGTGCCAGCAGGCGGGGCAGGGTTAATGCCGGGGAGCTGTTTTTT
.	TRBV2	TRBJ1-5	.	CASNRVGGNQPQHF	TGTGCCAGCAACAGGGTGGGTGGCAATCAGCCCCAGCATTTT
.	TRBV1	TRBJ2-1	.	CTSSQSSGGAYNEQFF	TGCACCAGCAGCCAGAGCAGCGGGGGGGCCTACAATGAGCAGTTCTTC
.	TRBV5-6	TRBJ2-1	TRBD1	CASSLEGQAPGIKFF	TGTGCCAGCAGCTTGGAGGGACAGGCTCCCGGAATTAAGTTCTTC
.	TRBV30	TRBJ2-3	.	CAWRAGISTDTQYF	TGTGCCTGGAGGGCAGGGATTAGCACAGATACGCAGTATTTT
.	TRBV7-2	TRBJ2-3	TRBD2	CASSLAAGGVYTDTQYF	TGTGCCAGCAGCTTAGCTGCGGGGGGCGTTTACACAGATACGCAGTATTTT
once	TRBV5-1	TRBJ1-2	TRBD1	CASSLEGQVSPYGYTF	TGCGCCAGCAGCTTGGAGGGACAGGTCTCCCCCTATGGCTACACCTTC
.	TRBV4-3	TRBJ1-2	.	CASSQDPNYGYTF	TGCGCCAGCAGCCAAGACCCTAACTATGGCTACACCTTC
.	TRBV6-6	TRBJ2-7	.	CASSYSIGRGDEQYF	TGTGCCAGCAGTTACTCCATCGGCAGGGGGGACGAGCAGTACTTC